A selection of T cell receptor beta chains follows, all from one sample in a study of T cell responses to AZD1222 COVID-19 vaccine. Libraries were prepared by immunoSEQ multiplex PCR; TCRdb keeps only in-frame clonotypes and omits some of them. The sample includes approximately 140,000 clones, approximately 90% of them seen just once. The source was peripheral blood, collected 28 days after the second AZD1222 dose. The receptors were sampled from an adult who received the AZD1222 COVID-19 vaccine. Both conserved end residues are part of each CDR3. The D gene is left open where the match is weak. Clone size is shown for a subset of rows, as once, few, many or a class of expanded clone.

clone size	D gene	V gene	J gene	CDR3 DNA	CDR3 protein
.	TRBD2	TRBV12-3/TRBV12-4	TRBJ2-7	TGTGCCATCAGGACTAGCGGGATTGGCGAGCAGTACTTC	CAIRTSGIGEQYF
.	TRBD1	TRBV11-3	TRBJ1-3	TGTGCCAGCAGGTCCGGGACAGCAGGAAACACCATATATTTT	CASRSGTAGNTIYF
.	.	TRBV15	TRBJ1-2	TGTGCCACCAGCAGAAACAGGGATGGAGGCTACACCTTC	CATSRNRDGGYTF
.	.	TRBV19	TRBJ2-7	TGTGCCAGTAGTAACTCCTACGAGCAGTACTTC	CASSNSYEQYF
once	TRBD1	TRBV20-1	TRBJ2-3	TGCAGTGCTAGTGAGGGGACAGGCACAGATACGCAGTATTTT	CSASEGTGTDTQYF
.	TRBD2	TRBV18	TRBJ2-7	TGTGCCAGCTCACCAACTCAAGCTAGCGGGCGCTCGACCTACGAGCAGTACTTC	CASSPTQASGRSTYEQYF
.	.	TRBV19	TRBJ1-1	TGTGCCAGTAGTCGCCGGGGGCAGAACACTGAAGCTTTCTTT	CASSRRGQNTEAFF
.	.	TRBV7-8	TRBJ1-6	TGTGCCAGCACCAGGGACATCGTACGCTCACCCCTCCACTTT	CASTRDIVRSPLHF
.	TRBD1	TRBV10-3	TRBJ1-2	TGTGCCATCAGTGGCACAGGGGGGATAAACTATGGCTACACCTTC	CAISGTGGINYGYTF
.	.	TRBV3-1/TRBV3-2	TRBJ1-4	TGTGCCAGCAGCAAGCGGGGAACTAATGAAAAACTGTTTTTT	CASSKRGTNEKLFF
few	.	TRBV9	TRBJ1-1	TGTGCCAGCAGCGTAGCGTGGTCAGGGTCGTCGAGAGCTTTCTTT	CASSVAWSGSSRAFF
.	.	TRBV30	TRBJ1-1	TGTGCCTGGAACAGGGCGAACACTGAAGCTTTCTTT	CAWNRANTEAFF
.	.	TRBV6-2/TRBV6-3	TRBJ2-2	TGTGCCAGCAGTTCCCCGCAGCGAGCAACCCGTTCGAACACCGGGGAGCTGTTTTTT	CASSSPQRATRSNTGELFF
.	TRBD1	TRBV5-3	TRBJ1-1	TGTGCCAGAAGTATGACAGGGGGAAACACTGAAGCTTTCTTT	CARSMTGGNTEAFF
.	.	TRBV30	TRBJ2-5	TGTGCCTGGAGTATAGGCGCGGAGACCCAGTACTTC	CAWSIGAETQYF
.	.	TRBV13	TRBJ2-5	TGTGCCAGCAGTCGTCGCCGGCAGCCCCAAGAGACCCAGTACTTC	CASSRRRQPQETQYF
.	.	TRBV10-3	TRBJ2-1	TGTGCCATCAGTGAGACCGGGGCAGACAACAATGAGCAGTTCTTC	CAISETGADNNEQFF
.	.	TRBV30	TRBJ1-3	TGTGCCTGGAGGGAAGGGGATTACTCTGGAAACACCATATATTTT	CAWREGDYSGNTIYF
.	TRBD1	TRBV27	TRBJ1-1	TGTGCCAGCAGCCAGGGGGTCGCCGGCACTGAAGCTTTCTTT	CASSQGVAGTEAFF
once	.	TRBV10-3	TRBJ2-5	TGTGCCATCATGGAGGGGGCGAGTGAAGAGACCCAGTACTTC	CAIMEGASEETQYF
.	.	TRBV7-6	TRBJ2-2	TGTGCCAGCAGCCCCCCCCCGAACACCGGGGAGCTGTTTTTT	CASSPPPNTGELFF
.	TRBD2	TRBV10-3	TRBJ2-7	TGTGCCATCAGTGCGGGGCTAGCGGGGCCCTACGAGCAGTACTTC	CAISAGLAGPYEQYF
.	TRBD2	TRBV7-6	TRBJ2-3	TGTGCCAGCAGCCCCTGGACTAGCGGACTCACAGATACGCAGTATTTT	CASSPWTSGLTDTQYF
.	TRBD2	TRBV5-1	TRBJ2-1	TGCGCCAGCAGCTTACGGTTGACTAGCGGGATCACCTACAATGAGCAGTTCTTC	CASSLRLTSGITYNEQFF
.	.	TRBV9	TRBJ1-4	TGTGCCAGCAGCCGGATTTCAGAAAATGAAAAACTGTTTTTT	CASSRISENEKLFF
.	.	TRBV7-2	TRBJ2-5	TGTGCCAGCAGCCCGAGGGAGACCCAGTACTTC	CASSPRETQYF
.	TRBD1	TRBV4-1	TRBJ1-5	TGCGCCAGCAGCCAAGGGGGACAGCCTAGCAATCAGCCCCAGCATTTT	CASSQGGQPSNQPQHF
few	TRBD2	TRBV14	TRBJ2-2	TGTGCCAGCAGCCAACGCCTACTTTTAGCGGGAGGAGCCGGGGAGCTGTTTTTT	CASSQRLLLAGGAGELFF
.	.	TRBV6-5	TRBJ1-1	TGTGCCAGTCTCGACTCCAAAAACACTGAAGCTTTCTTT	CASLDSKNTEAFF
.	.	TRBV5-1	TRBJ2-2	TGCGCCAGCAGCTTGGGACTTATGTCGGGGGAGCTGTTTTTT	CASSLGLMSGELFF
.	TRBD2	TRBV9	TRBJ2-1	TGTGCCAGCAGCCCAGGGGGACTAGCATACAATGAGCAGTTCTTC	CASSPGGLAYNEQFF
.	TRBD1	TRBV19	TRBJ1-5	TGTGCCAGTAGTATAGGGGGCGGACAGGGTCAGAGTCAGCCCCAGCATTTT	CASSIGGGQGQSQPQHF
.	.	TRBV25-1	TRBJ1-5	TGTGCCAGCAGTGATGATGTTGGAGGCCAGCATTTT	CASSDDVGGQHF
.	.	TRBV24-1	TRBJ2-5	TGTGCCACCAGTGTTCGCGGGGAGACCCAGTACTTC	CATSVRGETQYF
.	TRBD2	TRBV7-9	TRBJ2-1	TGTGCCAGCAGCTCCTTTGGCGGGAGGAGGGGAAATGAGCAGTTCTTC	CASSSFGGRRGNEQFF
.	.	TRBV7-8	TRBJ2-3	TGTGCCAGCAGCTCTACCAGGGGAGTGACTAGCACAGATACGCAGTATTTT	CASSSTRGVTSTDTQYF
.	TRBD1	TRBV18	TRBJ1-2	TGTGCCAGCTCACCACTCCCCGGACAGGGCGAAAGGGATGGCTACACCTTC	CASSPLPGQGERDGYTF
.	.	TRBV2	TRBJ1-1	TGTGCCAGCAGCCGGGGCATCAACACTGAAGCTTTCTTT	CASSRGINTEAFF
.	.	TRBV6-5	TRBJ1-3	TGTGCCAGCAGTTACGAAGGGAGCTCTGGAAACACCATATATTTT	CASSYEGSSGNTIYF
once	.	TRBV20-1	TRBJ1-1	TGCAGTGCTAGTAGGCAGGAGAACACTGAAGCTTTCTTT	CSASRQENTEAFF
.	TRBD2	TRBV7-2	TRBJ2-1	TGTGCCAGCAGCTTAGCGGGACTACTACCCTACAATGAGCAGTTCTTC	CASSLAGLLPYNEQFF
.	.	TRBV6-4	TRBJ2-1	TGTGCCAGCAGTGGAGGGGGAACGAGTCGGCAGTTCTTC	CASSGGGTSRQFF
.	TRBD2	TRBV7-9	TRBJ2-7	TGTGCCAGCAGCTTAGGACTAGCGGGGGGTCTGCTGTACTTC	CASSLGLAGGLLYF
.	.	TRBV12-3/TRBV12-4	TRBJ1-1	TGTGCCAGCAGCTACCGGGAGGGTACTGAAGCTTTCTTT	CASSYREGTEAFF
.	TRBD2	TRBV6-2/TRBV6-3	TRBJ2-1	TGTGCCAGCAGTCACCCGGGAGGGGGCAATGAGCAGTTCTTC	CASSHPGGGNEQFF
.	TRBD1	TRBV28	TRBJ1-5	TGTGCCAGCGGGACAGGGGGCAATCAGCCCCAGCATTTT	CASGTGGNQPQHF
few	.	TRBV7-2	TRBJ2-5	TGTGCCAGCAGCTTAAATAATCCAAAAATGGCCCAGTACTTC	CASSLNNPKMAQYF
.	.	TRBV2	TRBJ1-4	TGTGCCAGCAGTGAACAGGGAGCAACTAATGAAAAACTGTTTTTT	CASSEQGATNEKLFF
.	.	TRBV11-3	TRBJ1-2	TGTGCCAGCAGCGCGCAGGGGACTGGCTACACCTTC	CASSAQGTGYTF